This TCR beta chain was retrieved from a study of neurological immune-mediated disorders. CDR1 is SGHTA and CDR2 is FQGNSA in the germline V gene. The germline V and J ends were trimmed by 1 base and 3 bases, with 7 bases remaining between them. The CDR3 consists of 14 residues. TCRdb redid the calling of the 5' RACE reads with MiXCR, one entry per CDR3 protein. The sample gives about 62,000 distinct CDR3 sequences, 3.5% to 4.5% of which show up once; over 2% is in the top ten. Points from the study as a whole: Patients with HTLV-1-associated myelopathy showed the most TCR clonal expansion. Those with multiple sclerosis showed the least, falling below healthy controls. Private repertoires in all groups were suggested, as expanded clones shared no CDR3 amino acid sequences across subjects. A possible signature was seen in one related-CDR3 cluster, into which phylogenetic grouping placed the repertoires of 18 of 34 multiple sclerosis patients.

This clonotype was counted at least ten times. Its antigen is undetermined. Because the CDR3 is missing its conserved closing phenylalanine or tryptophan, this is likely a read error. The sequencing input was PBMCs. This chain connects TRBV7-2 to TRBJ2-4; maybe TRBD2 (5 bases). The source is a woman in her fifties or sixties with multiple sclerosis. CDR3 loop: CASSLDEGKNIQYN. The CDR3 nucleotides read TGTGCCAGCAGCTTAGACGAGGGCAAAAACATTCAGTACAAC.